This record concerns one T cell receptor beta chain sequence. Profiled with immunoSEQ multiplex PCR; TCRdb holds only in-frame clones, not every one. The sample lists about 120,000 clones; 90% to 95% were seen once. The sample is drawn from a study of OX40 agonist ivuxolimab in advanced cancers. From germline, CDR1 is SEHNR and CDR2 FQNEAQ (reference sequence). This CDR3 has 14 amino acids. Deletions cut 5 bases from V and 8 bases from J, with 18 bases between. Sequenced material: CD4+ or CD8+ T cells sorted from blood, taken in a trial of the OX40 agonist ivuxolimab. The chain joins TRBV7-9 to TRBJ1-2; tentative D call: TRBD1 (5 bases). This receptor was identified in an adult with an advanced solid tumor such as melanoma, head and neck, liver or kidney cancer. CDR3 in DNA: TGTGCCAGCAGCCCAGACAGCTTTATTTACGGCTACACCTTC. Translated, it gives CASSPDSFIYGYTF.